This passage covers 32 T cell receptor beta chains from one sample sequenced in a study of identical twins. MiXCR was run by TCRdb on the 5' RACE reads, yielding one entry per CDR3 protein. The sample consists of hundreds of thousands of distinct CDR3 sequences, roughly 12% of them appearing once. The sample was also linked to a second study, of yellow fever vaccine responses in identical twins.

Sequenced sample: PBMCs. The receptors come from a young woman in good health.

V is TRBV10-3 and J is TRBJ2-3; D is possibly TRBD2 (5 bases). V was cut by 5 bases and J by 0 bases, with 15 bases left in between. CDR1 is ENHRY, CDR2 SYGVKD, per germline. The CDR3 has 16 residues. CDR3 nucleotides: TGTGCCATCAGTCAGACTTCAGCGGCCAGCACAGATACGCAGTATTTT. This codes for CAISQTSAASTDTQYF.

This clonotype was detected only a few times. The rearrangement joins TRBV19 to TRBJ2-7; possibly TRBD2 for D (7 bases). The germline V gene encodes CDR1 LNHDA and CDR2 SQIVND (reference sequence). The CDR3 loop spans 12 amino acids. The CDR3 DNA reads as TGCCCGAACTGGCGGGGGCAATACGAGCAGTACGTC. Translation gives CPNWRGQYEQYV.

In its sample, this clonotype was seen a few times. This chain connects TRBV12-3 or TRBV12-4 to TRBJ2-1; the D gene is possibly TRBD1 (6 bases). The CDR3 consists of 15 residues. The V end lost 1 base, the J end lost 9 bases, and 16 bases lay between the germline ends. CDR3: CASSLVQGLLGEQFF. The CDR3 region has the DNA TGTGCCAGCAGTTTAGTACAGGGCCTACTCGGTGAGCAGTTCTTC.

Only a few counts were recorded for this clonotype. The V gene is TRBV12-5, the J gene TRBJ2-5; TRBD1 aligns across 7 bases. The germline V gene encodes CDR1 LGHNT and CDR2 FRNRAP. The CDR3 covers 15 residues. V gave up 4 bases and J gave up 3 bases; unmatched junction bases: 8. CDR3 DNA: TGTGCTAGTGGTTCCTCCTCGGACAGGAAAGAGACCCAGTACTTC. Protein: CASGSSSDRKETQYF.

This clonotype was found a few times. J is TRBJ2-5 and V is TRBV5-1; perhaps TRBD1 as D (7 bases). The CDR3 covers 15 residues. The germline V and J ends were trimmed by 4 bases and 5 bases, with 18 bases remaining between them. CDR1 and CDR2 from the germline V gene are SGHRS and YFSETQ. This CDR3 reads CASSGTSQGVETQYF. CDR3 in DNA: TGCGCCAGCAGCGGGACTTCTCAGGGGGTGGAGACCCAGTACTTC.

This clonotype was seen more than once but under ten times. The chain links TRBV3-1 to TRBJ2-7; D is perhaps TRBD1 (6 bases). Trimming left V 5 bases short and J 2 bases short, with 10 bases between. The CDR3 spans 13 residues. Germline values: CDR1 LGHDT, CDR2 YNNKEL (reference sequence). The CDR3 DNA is TGTGCCAGCAGCAGGACAGCCGCCTACGAGCAGTACTTC. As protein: CASSRTAAYEQYF.

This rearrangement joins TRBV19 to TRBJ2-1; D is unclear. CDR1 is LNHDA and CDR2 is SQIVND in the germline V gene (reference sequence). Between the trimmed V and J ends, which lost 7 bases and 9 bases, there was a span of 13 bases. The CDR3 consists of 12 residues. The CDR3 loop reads CASKVRGREQFF. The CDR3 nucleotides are TGTGCCAGTAAGGTTCGCGGCCGTGAGCAGTTCTTC.

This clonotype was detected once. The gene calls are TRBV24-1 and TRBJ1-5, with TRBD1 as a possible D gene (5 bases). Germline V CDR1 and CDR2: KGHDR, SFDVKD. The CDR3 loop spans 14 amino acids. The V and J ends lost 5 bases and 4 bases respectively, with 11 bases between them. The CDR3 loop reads CATSGGSLNQPQHF. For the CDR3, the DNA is TGTGCCACCAGTGGGGGCTCTCTTAATCAGCCCCAGCATTTT.

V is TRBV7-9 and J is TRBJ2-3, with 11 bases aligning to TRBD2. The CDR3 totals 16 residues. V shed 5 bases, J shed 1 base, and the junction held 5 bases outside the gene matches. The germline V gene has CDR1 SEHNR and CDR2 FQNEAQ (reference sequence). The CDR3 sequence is CASSKGLADRTDTQYF. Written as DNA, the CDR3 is TGTGCCAGCAGCAAGGGACTAGCGGACCGCACAGATACGCAGTATTTT.

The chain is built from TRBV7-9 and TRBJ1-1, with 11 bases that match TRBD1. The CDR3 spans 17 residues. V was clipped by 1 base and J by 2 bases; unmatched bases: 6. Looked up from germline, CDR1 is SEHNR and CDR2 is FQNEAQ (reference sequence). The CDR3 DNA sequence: TGTGCCAGCAGCTTAGGGGGACAGGGGGATCGCAACACTGAAGCTTTCTTT. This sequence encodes CASSLGGQGDRNTEAFF.

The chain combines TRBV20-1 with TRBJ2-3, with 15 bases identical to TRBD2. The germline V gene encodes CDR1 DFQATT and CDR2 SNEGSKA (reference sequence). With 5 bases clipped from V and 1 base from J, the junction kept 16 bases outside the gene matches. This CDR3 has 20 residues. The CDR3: CSALIPGLAGGGAGTDTQYF. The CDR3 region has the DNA TGCAGTGCTCTTATCCCGGGACTAGCGGGAGGAGGGGCAGGCACAGATACGCAGTATTTT.

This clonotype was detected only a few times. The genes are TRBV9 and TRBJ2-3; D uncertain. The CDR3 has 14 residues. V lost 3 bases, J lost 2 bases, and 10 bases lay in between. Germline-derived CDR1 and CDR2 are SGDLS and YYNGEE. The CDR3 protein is CASSATPATDTQYF. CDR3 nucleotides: TGTGCCAGCAGCGCCACCCCGGCCACAGATACGCAGTATTTT.

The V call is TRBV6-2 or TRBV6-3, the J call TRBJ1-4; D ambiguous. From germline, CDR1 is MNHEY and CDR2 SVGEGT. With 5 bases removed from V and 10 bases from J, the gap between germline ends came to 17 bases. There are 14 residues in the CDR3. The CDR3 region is CASSPDSIKGKLFF. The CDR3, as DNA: TGTGCCAGCAGTCCAGACTCTATCAAGGGAAAACTGTTTTTT.

The CDR3 reads CATSDPSPDRGGEQFF. CDR3 nucleotides: TGTGCCACCAGTGATCCTTCCCCGGACAGGGGTGGCGAGCAGTTCTTC. This chain joins TRBV24-1 and TRBJ2-1; 9 bases are a match to TRBD1. J was trimmed by 10 bases and V by 3 bases; bases with no gene match: 12. This CDR3 comprises 16 residues. Germline V gives CDR1 KGHDR, CDR2 SFDVKD.

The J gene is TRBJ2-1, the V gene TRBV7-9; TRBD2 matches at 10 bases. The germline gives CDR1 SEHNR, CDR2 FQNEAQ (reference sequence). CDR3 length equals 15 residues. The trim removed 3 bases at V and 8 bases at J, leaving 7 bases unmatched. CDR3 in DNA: TGTGCCAGCAGCTTTAGAAGCGGGAGGGAGGATGAGCAGTTCTTC. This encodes CASSFRSGREDEQFF.

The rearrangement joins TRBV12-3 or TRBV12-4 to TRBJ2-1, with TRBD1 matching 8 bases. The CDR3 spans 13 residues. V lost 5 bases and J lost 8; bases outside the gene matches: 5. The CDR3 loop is CASSPSGGYEQFF. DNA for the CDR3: TGTGCCAGCAGTCCTTCAGGGGGCTATGAGCAGTTCTTC.

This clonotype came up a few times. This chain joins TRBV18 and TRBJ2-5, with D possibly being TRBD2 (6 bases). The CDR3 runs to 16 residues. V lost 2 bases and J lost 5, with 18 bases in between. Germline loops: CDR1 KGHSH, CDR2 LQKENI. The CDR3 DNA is TGTGCCAGCTCACCAGCTAACGGGAGATCTCGGGAGACCCAGTACTTC. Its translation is CASSPANGRSRETQYF.

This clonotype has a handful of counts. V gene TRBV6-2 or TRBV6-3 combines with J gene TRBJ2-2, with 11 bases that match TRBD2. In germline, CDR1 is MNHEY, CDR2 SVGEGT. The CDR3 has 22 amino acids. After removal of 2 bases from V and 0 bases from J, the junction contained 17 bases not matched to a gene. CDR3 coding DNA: TGTGCCAGCAGTTACAATTTTGAGGTCGGGACTAGCGGAAACGCGAACACCGGGGAGCTGTTTTTT. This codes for CASSYNFEVGTSGNANTGELFF.

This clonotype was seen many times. This chain's CDR3 is CASSLDGNSGNTIYF. CDR3 nucleotide sequence: TGTGCCAGCAGTTTAGACGGCAACTCTGGAAACACCATATATTTT. J is TRBJ1-3 and V is TRBV12-3 or TRBV12-4; the D is unclear. Trimming stripped 1 base from V and 0 bases from J, with 7 bases between. This CDR3 comprises 15 residues.

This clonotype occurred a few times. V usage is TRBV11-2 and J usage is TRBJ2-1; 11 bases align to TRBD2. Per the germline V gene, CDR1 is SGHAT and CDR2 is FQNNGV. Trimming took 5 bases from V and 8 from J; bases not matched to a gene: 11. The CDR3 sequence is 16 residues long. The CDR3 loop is CASSPRVAGGGDEQFF. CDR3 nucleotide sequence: TGTGCCAGCAGCCCCCGGGTAGCGGGAGGGGGTGATGAGCAGTTCTTC.

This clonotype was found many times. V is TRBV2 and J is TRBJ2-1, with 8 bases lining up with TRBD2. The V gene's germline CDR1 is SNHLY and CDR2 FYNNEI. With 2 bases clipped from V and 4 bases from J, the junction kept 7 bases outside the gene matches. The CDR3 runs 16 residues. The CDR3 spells CASSELLAGPYNEQFF. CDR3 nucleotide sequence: TGTGCCAGCAGTGAATTATTAGCGGGGCCGTACAATGAGCAGTTCTTC.

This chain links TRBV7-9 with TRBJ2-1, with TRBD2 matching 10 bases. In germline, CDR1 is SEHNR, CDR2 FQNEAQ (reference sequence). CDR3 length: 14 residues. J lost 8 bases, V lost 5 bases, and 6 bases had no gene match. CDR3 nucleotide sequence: TGTGCCAGCAGCCCCAGCGGGAGGGTTGATGAGCAGTTCTTC. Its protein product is CASSPSGRVDEQFF.

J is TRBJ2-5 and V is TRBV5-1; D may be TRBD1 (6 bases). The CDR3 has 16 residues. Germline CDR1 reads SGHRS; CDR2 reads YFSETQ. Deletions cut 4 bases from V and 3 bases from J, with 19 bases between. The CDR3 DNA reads TGCGCCAGCAGCGCTAAACAGGGCGAGATGAAAGAGACCCAGTACTTC. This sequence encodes CASSAKQGEMKETQYF.

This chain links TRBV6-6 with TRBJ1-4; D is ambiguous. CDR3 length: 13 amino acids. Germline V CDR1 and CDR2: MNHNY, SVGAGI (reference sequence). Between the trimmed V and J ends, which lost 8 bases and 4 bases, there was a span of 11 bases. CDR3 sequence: CASGRRNNEKLFF. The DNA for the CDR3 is TGTGCCAGCGGTCGGCGGAATAATGAAAAACTGTTTTTT.

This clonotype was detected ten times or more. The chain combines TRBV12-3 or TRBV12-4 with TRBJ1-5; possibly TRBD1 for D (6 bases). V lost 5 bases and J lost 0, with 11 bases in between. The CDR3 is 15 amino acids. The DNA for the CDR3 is TGTGCCAGCAGTCCCGGGGGCGATAGCAATCAGCCCCAGCATTTT. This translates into CASSPGGDSNQPQHF.

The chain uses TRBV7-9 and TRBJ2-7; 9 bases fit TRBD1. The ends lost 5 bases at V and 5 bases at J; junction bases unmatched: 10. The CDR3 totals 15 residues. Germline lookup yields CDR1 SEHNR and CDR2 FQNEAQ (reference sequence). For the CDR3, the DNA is TGTGCCAGCAGCCGTTATTCCGGACAGGGGAACGAGCAGTACTTC. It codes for CASSRYSGQGNEQYF.

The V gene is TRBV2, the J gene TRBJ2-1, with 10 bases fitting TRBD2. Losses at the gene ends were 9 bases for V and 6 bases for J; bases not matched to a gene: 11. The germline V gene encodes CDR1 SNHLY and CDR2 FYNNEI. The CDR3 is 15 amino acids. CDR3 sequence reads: CASRRSGGVGNEQFF. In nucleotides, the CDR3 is TGTGCCAGTAGGAGGAGCGGGGGGGTGGGCAATGAGCAGTTCTTC. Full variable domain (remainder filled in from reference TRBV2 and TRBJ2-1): EPEVTQTPSHQVTQMGQEVILRCVPISNHLYFYWYRQILGQKVEFLVSFYNNEISEKSEIFDDQFSVERPDGSNFTLKIRSTKLEDSAMYFCASRRSGGVGNEQFFGPGTRLTVL.

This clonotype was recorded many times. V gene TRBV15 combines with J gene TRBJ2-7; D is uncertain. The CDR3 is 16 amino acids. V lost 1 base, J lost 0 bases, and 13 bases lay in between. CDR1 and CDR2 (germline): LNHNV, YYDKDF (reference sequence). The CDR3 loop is CATSRGHLPSSYEQYV. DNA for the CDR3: TGTGCCACCAGCAGAGGACACCTACCCAGCTCCTACGAGCAGTACGTC.

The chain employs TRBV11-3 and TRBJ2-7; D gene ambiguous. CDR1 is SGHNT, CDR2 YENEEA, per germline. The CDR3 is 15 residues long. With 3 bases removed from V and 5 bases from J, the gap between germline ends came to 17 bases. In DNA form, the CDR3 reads TGTGCCAGCAGCTTGCCTCTGGAGAGAGACCACGAGCAGTACTTC. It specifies CASSLPLERDHEQYF.

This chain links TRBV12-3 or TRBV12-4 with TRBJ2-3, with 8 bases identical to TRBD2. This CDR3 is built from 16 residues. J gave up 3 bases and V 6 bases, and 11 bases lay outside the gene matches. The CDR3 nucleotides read TGTGCCAGCAGAAAGCAAGCGGGAGCGAGGACAGATACGCAGTATTTT. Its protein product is CASRKQAGARTDTQYF.

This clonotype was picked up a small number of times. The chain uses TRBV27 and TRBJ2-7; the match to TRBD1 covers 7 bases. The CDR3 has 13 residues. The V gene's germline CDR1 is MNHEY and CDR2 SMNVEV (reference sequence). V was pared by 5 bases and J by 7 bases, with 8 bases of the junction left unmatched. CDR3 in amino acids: CASSNRGTGEQYV. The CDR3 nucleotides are TGTGCCAGCAGTAACAGGGGCACGGGGGAGCAGTACGTC.

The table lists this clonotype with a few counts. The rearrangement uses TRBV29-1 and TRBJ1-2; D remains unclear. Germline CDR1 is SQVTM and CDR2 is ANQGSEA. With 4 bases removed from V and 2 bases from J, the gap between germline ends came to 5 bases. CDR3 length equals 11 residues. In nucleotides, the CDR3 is TGCAGCGTTGCGAGCAACTATGGCTACACCTTC. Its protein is CSVASNYGYTF.